This record concerns one T cell receptor (beta chain) sequence. These data belong to a study of sequential checkpoint blockade in melanoma. The wider study: Arm A got nivolumab then ipilimumab; arm B the reverse, 1:1. Both treatment sequences were followed by maintenance nivolumab.

Data came from immunoSEQ multiplex PCR; TCRdb stores just in-frame clones and leaves some out. The sample has 30,000 or so clones; approximately 81% are singletons. CDR1 LNHDA and CDR2 SQIVND come from the germline V gene (reference sequence). CDR3 size: 14 residues. Deletions cut 7 bases from V and 8 bases from J, with 20 bases between. Treatment denoted: randomized to nivolumab then ipilimumab (arm A) or the reverse (arm B). None of the patients previously received DNA-damaging chemotherapy. Sorted cells were live CD3+CD8+, lacking CD19 and CD56, from PBMCs. The sequence came from a human donor with melanoma. The chain recombines TRBV19 with TRBJ1-2; perhaps TRBD1 as D (6 bases). The specimen comprised CD8+ T cells sorted from blood (inferred from file names), sampled from a patient given nivolumab and ipilimumab in sequence. This chain's CDR3 is CASTPMRGAGGYTF. CDR3 coding DNA: TGTGCCAGTACCCCCATGCGGGGGGCGGGGGGCTACACCTTC.